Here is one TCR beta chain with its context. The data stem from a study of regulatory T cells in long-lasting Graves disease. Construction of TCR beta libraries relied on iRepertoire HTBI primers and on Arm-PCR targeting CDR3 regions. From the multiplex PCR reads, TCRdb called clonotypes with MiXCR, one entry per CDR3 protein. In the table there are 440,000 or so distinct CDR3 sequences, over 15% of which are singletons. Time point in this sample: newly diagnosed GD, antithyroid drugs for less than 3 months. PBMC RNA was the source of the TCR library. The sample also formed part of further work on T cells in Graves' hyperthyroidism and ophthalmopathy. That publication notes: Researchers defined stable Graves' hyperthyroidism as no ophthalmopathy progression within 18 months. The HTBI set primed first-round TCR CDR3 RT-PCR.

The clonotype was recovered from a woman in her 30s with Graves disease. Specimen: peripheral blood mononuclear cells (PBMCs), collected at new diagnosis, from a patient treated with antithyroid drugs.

The CDR3 nucleotides are TGTGCCAGCAGGCTAGACAATGAGCAGTTCTTC. Translated, it gives CASRLDNEQFF. The V call is TRBV28, the J call TRBJ2-1; no clear D gene. The CDR3 extends over 11 amino acids. Germline V gene data show CDR1 as MDHEN and CDR2 as SYDVKM. Trimming took off 6 bases at V and 5 bases at J, with 5 bases between the two ends. Drawing the rest from reference TRBV28 and TRBJ2-1, the complete variable domain is DVKVTQSSRYLVKRTGEKVFLECVQDMDHENMFWYRQDPGLGLRLIYFSYDVKMKEKGDIPEGYSVSREKKERFSLILESASTNQTSMYLCASRLDNEQFFGPGTRLTVL.